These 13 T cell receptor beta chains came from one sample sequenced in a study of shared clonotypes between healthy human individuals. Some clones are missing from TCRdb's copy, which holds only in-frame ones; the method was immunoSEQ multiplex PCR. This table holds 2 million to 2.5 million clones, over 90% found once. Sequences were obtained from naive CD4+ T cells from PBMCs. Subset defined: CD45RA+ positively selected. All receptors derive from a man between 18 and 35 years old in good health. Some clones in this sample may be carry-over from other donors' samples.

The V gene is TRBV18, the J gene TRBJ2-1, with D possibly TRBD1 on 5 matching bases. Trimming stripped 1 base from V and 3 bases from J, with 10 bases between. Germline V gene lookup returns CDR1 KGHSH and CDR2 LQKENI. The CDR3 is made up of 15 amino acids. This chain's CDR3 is CASSPQGWNYNEQFF. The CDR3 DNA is TGTGCCAGCTCACCACAGGGGTGGAACTACAATGAGCAGTTCTTC.

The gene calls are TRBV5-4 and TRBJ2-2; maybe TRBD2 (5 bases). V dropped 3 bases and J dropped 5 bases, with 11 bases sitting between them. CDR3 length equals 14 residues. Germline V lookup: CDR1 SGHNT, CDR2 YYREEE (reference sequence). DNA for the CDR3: TGTGCCAGCAGCTCGCATACGGGGACCGGGGAGCTGTTTTTT. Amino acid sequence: CASSSHTGTGELFF. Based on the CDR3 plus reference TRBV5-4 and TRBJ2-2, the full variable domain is ETGVTQSPTHLIKTRGQQVTLRCSSQSGHNTVSWYQQALGQGPQFIFQYYREEENGRGNFPPRFSGLQFPNYSSELNVNALELDDSALYLCASSSHTGTGELFFGEGSRLTVL.

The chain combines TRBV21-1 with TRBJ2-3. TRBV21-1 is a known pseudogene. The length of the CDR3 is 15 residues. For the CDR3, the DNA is TGTGCCAGCAGGGACGGACGGATGGGCGCAGATACGCAGTATTTT. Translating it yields CASRDGRMGADTQYF.

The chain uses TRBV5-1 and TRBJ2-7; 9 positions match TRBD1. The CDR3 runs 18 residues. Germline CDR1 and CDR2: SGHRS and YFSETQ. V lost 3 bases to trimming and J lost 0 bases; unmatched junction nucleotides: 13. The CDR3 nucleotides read TGCGCCAGCAGCTCCGACCGGCCCCGGGACAGGGCCTCCTACGAGCAGTACTTC. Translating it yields CASSSDRPRDRASYEQYF.

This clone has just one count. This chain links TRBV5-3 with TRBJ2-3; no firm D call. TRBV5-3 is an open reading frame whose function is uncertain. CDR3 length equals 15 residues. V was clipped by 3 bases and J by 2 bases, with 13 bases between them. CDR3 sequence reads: CARSSLGYITDTQYF. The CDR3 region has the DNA TGTGCCAGAAGCTCATTGGGATACATCACAGATACGCAGTATTTT.

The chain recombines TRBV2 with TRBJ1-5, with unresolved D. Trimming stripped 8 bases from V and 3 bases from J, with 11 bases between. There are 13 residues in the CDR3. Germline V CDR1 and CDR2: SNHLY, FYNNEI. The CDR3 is CASLLALNQPQHF. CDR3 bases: TGTGCCAGCTTGTTGGCCCTCAATCAGCCCCAGCATTTT.

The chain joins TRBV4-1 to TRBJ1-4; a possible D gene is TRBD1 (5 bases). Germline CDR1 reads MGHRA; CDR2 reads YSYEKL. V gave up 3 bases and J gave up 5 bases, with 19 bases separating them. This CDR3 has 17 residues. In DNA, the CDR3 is TGCGCCAGCAGCCACACCTCGGCGGGGGGGGGAAATGAAAAACTGTTTTTT. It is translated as CASSHTSAGGGNEKLFF.

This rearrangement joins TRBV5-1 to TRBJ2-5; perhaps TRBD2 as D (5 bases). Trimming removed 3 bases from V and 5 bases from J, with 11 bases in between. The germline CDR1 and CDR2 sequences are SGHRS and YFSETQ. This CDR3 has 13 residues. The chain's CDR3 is CASSWNGKETQYF. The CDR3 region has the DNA TGCGCCAGCAGCTGGAACGGGAAGGAGACCCAGTACTTC.

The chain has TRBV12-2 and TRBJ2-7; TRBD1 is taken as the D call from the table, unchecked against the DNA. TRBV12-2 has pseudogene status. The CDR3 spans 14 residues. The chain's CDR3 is CASRLVSWGLKQYF. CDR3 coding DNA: TGTGCAAGTCGCTTAGTAAGTTGGGGGCTCAAGCAGTACTTC.

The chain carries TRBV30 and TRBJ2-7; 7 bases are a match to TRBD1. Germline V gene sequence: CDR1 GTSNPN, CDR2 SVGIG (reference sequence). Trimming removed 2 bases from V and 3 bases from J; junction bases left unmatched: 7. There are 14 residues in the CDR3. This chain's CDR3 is CAWSPLTGIYEQYF. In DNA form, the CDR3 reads TGTGCCTGGAGTCCATTGACAGGGATCTACGAGCAGTACTTC.

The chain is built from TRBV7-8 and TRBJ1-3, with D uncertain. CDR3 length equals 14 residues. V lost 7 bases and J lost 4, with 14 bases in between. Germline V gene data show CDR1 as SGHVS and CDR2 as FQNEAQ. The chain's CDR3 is CASIKARGGNTIYF. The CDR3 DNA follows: TGTGCCAGCATCAAGGCCCGTGGGGGAAACACCATATATTTT.

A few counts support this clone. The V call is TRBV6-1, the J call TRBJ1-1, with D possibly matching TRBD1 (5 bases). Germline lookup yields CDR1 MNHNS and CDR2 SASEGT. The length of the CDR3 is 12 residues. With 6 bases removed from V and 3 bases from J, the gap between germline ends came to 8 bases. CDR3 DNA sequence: TGTGCCAGCAGGTCGGGGGACACTGAAGCTTTCTTT. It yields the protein CASRSGDTEAFF.

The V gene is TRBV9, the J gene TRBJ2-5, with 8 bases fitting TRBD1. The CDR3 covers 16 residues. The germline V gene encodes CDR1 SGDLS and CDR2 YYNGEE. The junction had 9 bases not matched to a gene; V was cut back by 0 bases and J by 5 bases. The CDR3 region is CASSVEGQGAWETQYF. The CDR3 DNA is TGTGCCAGCAGCGTAGAGGGCCAGGGGGCCTGGGAGACCCAGTACTTC.